This TCR beta chain appears in the sequencing data of a study of T cell clonality in common variable immunodeficiency (dated by TCRdb to the mid-2010s). Standard criteria were used to diagnose CVID, namely serum IgG, IgA and/or IgM reduced below the normal range together with specific antibody deficiency. There were 44 subjects in the CVID group (about 15 female and 29 male), ranging in age from about 8 to 64 years, with a mean age of about 40. Most of the CVID patients and most of the healthy controls were of Caucasian heritage. At the time of study participation, every CVID subject had been on replacement immunoglobulin therapy for at least one year. At blood collection, none of the CVID subjects was ill or on immunomodulatory or immunosuppressive medication. Heparinized peripheral whole blood samples of about 5 to 8.5 ml were obtained from each donor. Genomic DNA from adults with common variable immune deficiency (CVID) and from healthy adult controls was the source for sequencing TCRbeta CDR3 repertoires. Diluted blood was subjected to density centrifugation over Hypaque 1077 or Ficoll-Paque for isolation of peripheral blood mononuclear cells. Genomic DNA was obtained from unsorted mononuclear cells through either Qiagen column purification or a centrifugation-based method.

At least ten counts were recorded for this clone. Its antigen is unknown. The DNA ends 3 residues before the CDR3 does, and the rest of the CDR3 is filled in from the germline J gene. What the authors observed across the whole study: Healthy controls shared more TCRbeta clones with each other than CVID subjects shared among themselves (p < 0.0001). According to the authors, finding the cause of the higher clonality in CVID would require sequencing the repertoires of T cell subpopulations. Despite equal DNA input, controls averaged about 81,820 unique sequences per sample versus around 30,000 in CVID samples. Patient heterogeneity within the CVID cohort put limits on correlating repertoire features with clinical complications. CVID TCRbeta sequences were reported to have fewer deletions and N-nucleotide insertions and to lack highly modified clones with 13 or more V deletions. Increased TCRbeta clonality was found in CVID subjects compared with healthy controls (t-test p = 0.018), with the increase being most characteristic of about a third of subjects.

Ends trimmed: V by 3 bases, J by 1 base; bases unmatched to a gene: 0. Per the germline V gene (reference sequence), SEHNR is the CDR1 and FQNEAQ is the CDR2. From cysteine to phenylalanine, the CDR3 is 15 amino acids long. The CDR3 was read in part: 36 bases, with the frame set at base 1. CVID samples and control samples contributed equivalent amounts of genomic DNA as sequencing input. For every sample, a 60 bp segment covering the rearranged TCRbeta CDR3 region was amplified and then sequenced. TCRbeta amplification used the immunoSEQ assay, a bias-corrected multiplex PCR with high-throughput sequencing. In the original analysis: Every unique nucleotide sequence was considered a clone and was annotated with V, D and J genes, copy number and frequency. Sequences were labeled productive if in frame, and non-productive if out of frame or containing stop codons. As previously described, Shannon's entropy was used to calculate clonality. Mean CDR3 Kyte-Doolittle hydropathy was derived from the predicted amino acid sequences of productive clones. Using the R hclust function, scaled V gene usage was clustered hierarchically with Manhattan distance and complete linkage. To assess clone sharing by CDR3 amino acid sequence, 12 repertoires per group were resampled over 100 rounds. The repertoires were searched for 70 published EBV-specific TCRbeta sequences and some 240 published CMV-specific TCRbeta sequences. Analysis left out a couple of CVID samples that produced under 10,000 sequences, so a few dozen CVID repertoires remained. Not all clones reach the TCRdb copy of this immuneACCESS table, which keeps in-frame sequences only. Checked studies attribute under half of the gap to unresolved V genes and leave the rest unexplained. V and J calls and clone size are those listed in that table; D and trimming were worked out from the DNA. This sample was tabulated with nearly 20,000 clones, among which there are no singletons. Under 3% of the sample belongs to the ten largest clones.

The rearrangement joined TRBV7-9 to TRBJ2-1, with 10 bases aligning to TRBD1. Sequencing input: peripheral blood mononuclear cells. The clonotype was recovered from a human donor with common variable immunodeficiency. The sequenced CDR3 bases are TGTGCCAGCAGCTTGGGACAGGGGTCCTACAATGAG. Translation gives CASSLGQGSYNE. The full CDR3 is CASSLGQGSYNEQFF. The CDR3, completed at both ends by the reference TRBV7-9 and TRBJ2-1 genes, gives the full variable domain DTGVSQNPRHKITKRGQNVTFRCDPISEHNRLYWYRQTLGQGPEFLTYFQNEAQLEKSRLLSDRFSAERPKGSFSTLEIQRTEQGDSAMYLCASSLGQGSYNEQFFGPGTRLTVL.